This T cell receptor (beta chain) came from a study of T cell repertoires in cytomegalovirus infection. Turning to the study itself: CMV epitopes that were recently identified and HLA-C-restricted were used alongside well-studied HLA-B-restricted ones. Public TCR beta signatures provided an indication of both CMV infection and a matching HLA type. Study outcomes and limitations: Cumulated frequencies of public TCR beta families served to identify carriers of CMV plus the relevant HLA. HLA-C-restricted CMV clonotypes gave the most frequent clonotype in two of eight donors.

To note about this clonotype: The antigen is not known.

TCRdb reanalysed the reads using MiXCR and keeps one entry per CDR3 protein. The table has about 770,000 distinct CDR3 sequences, approximately 32% seen once. The CDR3 totals 14 residues. V lost 9 bases and J lost 5, with 17 bases in between. Germline V gives CDR1 MNHEY, CDR2 SMNVEV (reference sequence). The chain uses TRBV27 and TRBJ2-1; maybe TRBD1 (6 bases). This clonotype originated in a human donor in good health (CMV status not recorded). Some clones in this sample may be carry-over from other donors' samples. Sequenced material: cultured CD8+ T cells from PBMCs, taken from culture after CMV antigen stimulation. The DNA for the CDR3 is TGTGCCAGTGCCGGGACATTGGGAGACAATGAGCAGTTCTTC. Encoded protein: CASAGTLGDNEQFF.